This TCR beta chain originates from a study of blood T cell repertoires in COVID-19. The length of the CDR3 is 13 residues. Germline V gene data show CDR1 as MDHEN and CDR2 as SYDVKM. With 4 bases clipped from V and 5 bases from J, the junction kept 0 bases outside the gene matches. Original methodology: Amplification of reference gene primers was used by the study to estimate nucleated cell counts. The repertoire was sequenced with immunoSEQ multiplex PCR; TCRdb's copy has only in-frame clones and lacks some. The V and J calls and clone size are taken from that table; D and trimming were inferred from the DNA. The table has 45,000 or so clones, around 84% seen once.

The sequence derives from a human donor in a cohort sampled during active COVID-19. The sample consisted of peripheral blood. The chain employs TRBV28 and TRBJ2-3; 10 positions agree with TRBD2. In DNA form, the CDR3 reads TGTGCCAGCAGTTCTAGCGGGAGAGATACGCAGTATTTT. Translated: CASSSSGRDTQYF.